The rows below give T cell receptor beta chains drawn from one sample of a study of identifying expanded T cells in peripheral blood. Profiling relied on immunoSEQ multiplex PCR, and the TCRdb table lists in-frame clones only, not all of them. Of under 150,000 clones detected, approximately 86% appear once; the ten largest clones hold 8.4%. The sample was blood. The source of these receptors is a person aged 18-70 years in good health. Both conserved end residues are part of each CDR3. Each record gives: D gene, V gene, J gene, clone size, CDR3 DNA, CDR3 protein. A D gene is named only where the DNA matches it firmly. For some rows the clone size is stated as once, few or many, or as a class when expanded; others skip it.

>.|TRBV4-2|TRBJ1-1|.
TGTGCCAGCAGCCATGCAGGGTGGATTGAAGCTTTCTTT
CASSHAGWIEAFF
>.|TRBV19|TRBJ2-2|.
TGTGCCAGTAAGTACGGGGAGCTGTTTTTT
CASKYGELFF
>.|TRBV2|TRBJ1-2|few
TGTGCCAGCAGTGGAAACCAGCGTTCGGTTCGTGGCTACACCTTC
CASSGNQRSVRGYTF
>.|TRBV6-5|TRBJ1-5|.
TGTGCCAGCAGGGTCGGGACAAATCAGCCCCAGCATTTT
CASRVGTNQPQHF
>.|TRBV19|TRBJ2-6|.
TGTGCCAGTAGTATAGATCCCGGACTCAAGGGGTACTCTGGGGCCAACGTCCTGACTTTC
CASSIDPGLKGYSGANVLTF
>.|TRBV7-2|TRBJ2-7|.
TGTGCCAGCAGCCGTAATTGGTTATCCTACGAGCAGTACTTC
CASSRNWLSYEQYF
>.|TRBV4-2|TRBJ2-1|.
TGTGCCAGCAGCCCAACAGTAGCGACATACAATGAGCAGTTCTTC
CASSPTVATYNEQFF
>.|TRBV11-2|TRBJ1-2|.
TGTGCCAGCAGCTTAAGCGCGGTGGATACGACTGGCTACACCTTC
CASSLSAVDTTGYTF
>TRBD2|TRBV10-3|TRBJ2-1|.
TGTGCCATCAGTGACGGGGGGGTCTCCAATGAGCAGTTCTTC
CAISDGGVSNEQFF
>.|TRBV5-1|TRBJ1-2|.
TGCGCCAGCAGCTTGGCGGAGTACAACTATGGCTACACCTTC
CASSLAEYNYGYTF
>.|TRBV7-2|TRBJ2-5|.
TGTGCCAGCAGCACGCAGGGGAAGACCCAGTACTTC
CASSTQGKTQYF
>.|TRBV7-2|TRBJ2-7|once
TGTGCCAGCAGCTCGCCCAGCTACGAGCAGTACTTC
CASSSPSYEQYF
>.|TRBV5-4|TRBJ2-2|once
TGTGCCAGCAGCTTGTTGACAGCCTCGAACACCGGGGAGCTGTTTTTT
CASSLLTASNTGELFF
>.|TRBV6-1|TRBJ1-2|.
TGTGCCAGCAGCGACCACTTAATTGGGAACTATGGCTACACCTTC
CASSDHLIGNYGYTF
>.|TRBV25-1|TRBJ1-5|.
TGTGCCAGCAGTGCATCCGGGACCTTCAATCAGCCCCAGCATTTT
CASSASGTFNQPQHF
>.|TRBV29-1|TRBJ1-1|.
TGCAGCGTCGGGGGGAGGCAGGGGAACACTGAAGCTTTCTTT
CSVGGRQGNTEAFF
>.|TRBV7-9|TRBJ2-5|few
TGTGCCAGCAGCTTAGCGGGGCAGCAAGAGACCCAGTACTTC
CASSLAGQQETQYF
>.|TRBV10-2|TRBJ2-5|.
TGCGCCAGCAGTGAAATGAGATCTAAGGAAACCCAGTACTTC
CASSEMRSKETQYF